This record looks at one T cell receptor (beta chain) sequence and its context. Its antigen is unknown. Libraries were prepared by immunoSEQ multiplex PCR; TCRdb keeps only in-frame clonotypes and omits some of them. Among approximately 150,000 clones listed, roughly 91% were seen once. The germline V gene has CDR1 LGHNA and CDR2 YNFKEQ. The CDR3 runs to 16 residues. The junction had 13 bases not matched to a gene; V was cut back by 3 bases and J by 6 bases. This sample stems from a study of T cell responses to AZD1222 COVID-19 vaccine. Findings and limits, study-wide: None of the repertoires were sampled until the peak T cell response had passed. Unmutated variant regions are reportedly targeted by nearly half of spike-specific TCRs. Regions 160-218 and 743-854 held dominance among vaccine-associated CD4 TCRs, which spanned spike.

The receptor was derived from an adult who received the AZD1222 COVID-19 vaccine. The chain is built from TRBV4-2 and TRBJ1-2, with 7 bases matching TRBD1. Specimen: peripheral blood, collected 28 days after the second AZD1222 dose. DNA for the CDR3: TGTGCCAGCAGCCAGGTATCGGGGAGGGGGCCGGATGGCTACACCTTC. Translating gives CASSQVSGRGPDGYTF.